A single sample gave rise to the 4 T cell receptor beta chains below, sequenced in a study of cytomegalovirus exposure and HLA in healthy donors. The PCR was carried out with 60 Vbeta primers and 13 Jbeta primers. Data came from immunoSEQ multiplex PCR; TCRdb stores just in-frame clones and leaves some out. This repertoire comprises about 200,000 clones; its ten largest clones make up less than 0.9%. The sample was PBMCs. These receptors originate from a boy under 18 in good health and CMV-seronegative.

The rearrangement joins TRBV30 to TRBJ2-5, with D uncertain. Per the germline V gene, CDR1 is GTSNPN and CDR2 is SVGIG (reference sequence). The ends were cut back, 2 bases at V and 7 bases at J, with 8 bases in the middle. This CDR3 has 11 amino acids. The CDR3 spells CAWSPLVTQYF. CDR3 nucleotides: TGTGCCTGGAGTCCCCTAGTGACCCAGTACTTC.

This sequence joins TRBV6-5 and TRBJ2-1; 11 bases are shared with TRBD1. The CDR3 sequence is 14 residues long. In germline, CDR1 is MNHEY, CDR2 SVGAGI. With 5 bases clipped from V and 9 bases from J, the junction kept 6 bases outside the gene matches. The CDR3 region has the DNA TGTGCCAGCAGTACCGGGACAGGGGGTGGTGAGCAGTTCTTC. This encodes CASSTGTGGGEQFF.

CDR3 sequence: CASSQERGTAYGYGYTF. CDR3 coding DNA: TGCGCCAGCAGCCAAGAGAGGGGGACAGCCTACGGCTATGGCTACACCTTC. V and J are TRBV4-1 and TRBJ1-2; TRBD1 matches at 7 bases. Trimming took 0 bases from V and 4 from J; bases not matched to a gene: 11. Looked up from germline, CDR1 is MGHRA and CDR2 is YSYEKL. The CDR3 consists of 17 residues.

The chain joins TRBV29-1 to TRBJ2-1; 10 nucleotides agree with TRBD2. Germline V lookup: CDR1 SQVTM, CDR2 ANQGSEA. V trimming: 7 bases; J trimming: 3 bases; junction bases outside the gene matches: 3. The CDR3 has 13 residues. The CDR3 loop reads CSGRTSGYNEQFF. DNA for the CDR3: TGCAGCGGACGGACTAGCGGCTACAATGAGCAGTTCTTC.